Below, 10 T cell receptor beta chains from the same sample are listed, as sequenced in a study of identical twins. TCRdb reanalysed the 5' RACE reads using MiXCR and keeps one entry per CDR3 protein. The profile shows 420,000 or so distinct CDR3 sequences, 15% to 20% of them singletons. Sequenced material: naive T cells sorted from blood. Every receptor here comes from a man aged 50 to 60 in good health.

The rearrangement links TRBV5-1 to TRBJ1-3, with D possibly being TRBD1 (5 bases). The CDR3 runs 16 residues. CDR1 SGHRS and CDR2 YFSETQ come from the germline V gene. The germline V and J ends were trimmed by 4 bases and 2 bases, with 16 bases remaining between them. The CDR3 DNA reads as TGCGCCAGCAGCCCCATATCGACAGCGACTGGAAACACCATATATTTT. As protein: CASSPISTATGNTIYF.

The chain has TRBV12-3 or TRBV12-4 and TRBJ2-4; TRBD2 aligns across 8 bases. The length of the CDR3 is 17 residues. V shed 4 bases, J shed 0 bases, and the junction held 8 bases outside the gene matches. Written as DNA, the CDR3 is TGTGCCAGCAGTTCCCTCGGACTAGCAAAAGCCAAAAACATTCAGTACTTC. Protein product: CASSSLGLAKAKNIQYF.

This clonotype was observed a few times. The chain combines TRBV20-1 with TRBJ1-1; D is perhaps TRBD1 (5 bases). Trimming cost V 0 bases and J 4 bases, with 12 bases left between them. This CDR3 region has 14 residues. Germline values: CDR1 DFQATT, CDR2 SNEGSKA (reference sequence). CDR3 coding DNA: TGCAGTGCTAGAGACCCGACAGTGTTCACTGAAGCTTTCTTT. Amino acid sequence: CSARDPTVFTEAFF.

In its sample, this clonotype was seen many times. The chain carries TRBV20-1 and TRBJ1-5; no definite D call. V gave up 3 bases and J gave up 4 bases, with 16 bases separating them. CDR3 length: 15 amino acids. In germline, CDR1 is DFQATT, CDR2 SNEGSKA (reference sequence). CDR3 DNA sequence: TGCAGTGCTAGCGGTTGGGTCCAGAAGAATCAGCCCCAGCATTTT. Its protein is CSASGWVQKNQPQHF.

Ten or more counts support this clonotype. The chain recombines TRBV5-1 with TRBJ1-1; TRBD1 matches 7 bases. The V gene's germline CDR1 is SGHRS and CDR2 YFSETQ. This CDR3 comprises 13 residues. Unmatched junction bases numbered 4, after V lost 4 bases and J lost 4 bases. The CDR3: CASSARGGTEAFF. CDR3 DNA sequence: TGCGCCAGCAGCGCCAGGGGGGGCACTGAAGCTTTCTTT.

The gene calls are TRBV15 and TRBJ1-1, with unresolved D. Germline V lookup: CDR1 LNHNV, CDR2 YYDKDF (reference sequence). The CDR3 loop spans 12 amino acids. Trimming left V 5 bases short and J 3 bases short, with 7 bases between. The CDR3 DNA sequence: TGTGCCACCAGCGCGCAGGACACTGAAGCTTTCTTT. Amino acid sequence: CATSAQDTEAFF.

This sequence joins TRBV29-1 and TRBJ2-5, with 7 positions matching TRBD1. V gave up 2 bases and J gave up 4 bases; unmatched junction bases: 7. The germline CDR1 and CDR2 sequences are SQVTM and ANQGSEA. The CDR3 consists of 14 residues. The CDR3 DNA reads TGCAGCGTTGAACCGCAAACAGGGGTAGAGACCCAGTACTTC. Translation gives CSVEPQTGVETQYF. The full variable domain, its missing parts supplied by reference TRBV29-1 and TRBJ2-5, is SAVISQKPSRDICQRGTSLTIQCQVDSQVTMMFWYRQQPGQSLTLIATANQGSEATYESGFVIDKFPISRPNLTFSTLTVSNMSPEDSSIYLCSVEPQTGVETQYFGPGTRLLVL.

This clonotype showed up many times. The chain joins TRBV20-1 to TRBJ2-3, with D tentatively TRBD2 (6 bases). Germline values: CDR1 DFQATT, CDR2 SNEGSKA (reference sequence). The CDR3 length is 15 residues. Trimming left V 0 bases short and J 2 bases short, with 12 bases between. The CDR3 coding sequence is TGCAGTGCTAGAGATCGTGGCGGGACCACAGATACGCAGTATTTT. Its protein product is CSARDRGGTTDTQYF.

The chain is built from TRBV5-1 and TRBJ2-7; D is perhaps TRBD1 (5 bases). Trimming stripped 4 bases from V and 2 bases from J, with 19 bases between. CDR3 length: 16 residues. CDR1 is SGHRS and CDR2 is YFSETQ in the germline V gene. DNA for the CDR3: TGCGCCAGCAGCCTGACCCCAGGGCACTCCGCCTACGAGCAGTACTTC. This codes for CASSLTPGHSAYEQYF. The whole variable domain, remainder taken from reference TRBV5-1 and TRBJ2-7, is KAGVTQTPRYLIKTRGQQVTLSCSPISGHRSVSWYQQTPGQGLQFLFEYFSETQRNKGNFPGRFSGRQFSNSRSEMNVSTLELGDSALYLCASSLTPGHSAYEQYFGPGTRLTVT.

This clonotype was found a few times. The J gene is TRBJ1-2, the V gene TRBV20-1; D remains ambiguous. The V and J ends lost 3 bases and 3 bases respectively, with 11 bases between them. The germline V gene encodes CDR1 DFQATT and CDR2 SNEGSKA (reference sequence). The CDR3 covers 13 residues. CDR3 protein: CSASMDRHYGYTF. The CDR3 nucleotides read TGCAGTGCTAGCATGGACCGACACTATGGCTACACCTTC.